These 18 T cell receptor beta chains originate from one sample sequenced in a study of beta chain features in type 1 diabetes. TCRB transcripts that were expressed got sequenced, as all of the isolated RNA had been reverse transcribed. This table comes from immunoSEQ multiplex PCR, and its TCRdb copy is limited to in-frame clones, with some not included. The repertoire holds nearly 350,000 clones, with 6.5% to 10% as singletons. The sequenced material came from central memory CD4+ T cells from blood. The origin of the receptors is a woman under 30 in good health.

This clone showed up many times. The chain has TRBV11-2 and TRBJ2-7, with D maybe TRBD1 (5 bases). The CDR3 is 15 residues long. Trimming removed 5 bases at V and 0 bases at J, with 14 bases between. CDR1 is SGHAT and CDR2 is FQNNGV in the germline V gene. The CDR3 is CASSKIMGHSYEQYF. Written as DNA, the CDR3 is TGTGCCAGCAGCAAGATTATGGGGCACTCCTACGAGCAGTACTTC.

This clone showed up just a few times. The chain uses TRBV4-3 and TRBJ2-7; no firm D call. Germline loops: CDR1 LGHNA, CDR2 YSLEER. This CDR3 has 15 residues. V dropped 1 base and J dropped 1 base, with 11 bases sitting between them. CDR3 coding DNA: TGCGCCAGCAGCCAAGTTTTTGGGGTTTCCTACGAGCAGTACTTC. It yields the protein CASSQVFGVSYEQYF.

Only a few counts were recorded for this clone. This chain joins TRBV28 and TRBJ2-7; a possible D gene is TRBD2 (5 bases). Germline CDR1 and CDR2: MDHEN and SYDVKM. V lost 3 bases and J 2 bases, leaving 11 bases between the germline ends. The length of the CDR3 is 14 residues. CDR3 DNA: TGTGCCAGCAGTTTCTCTTCGGGGACCTACGAGCAGTACTTC. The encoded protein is CASSFSSGTYEQYF.

CDR3 nucleotides: TGTGCCAGCAGCTTATACCCGGGGACTAGCGGGGTTCAAGAGACCCAGTACTTC. This gives the protein CASSLYPGTSGVQETQYF. This chain joins TRBV7-2 and TRBJ2-5, with 13 positions matching TRBD2. The V segment lost 2 bases and the J segment 2 bases; nucleotides outside the gene matches: 8. This CDR3 is built from 18 residues. CDR1 is SGHTA, CDR2 FQGNSA, per germline.

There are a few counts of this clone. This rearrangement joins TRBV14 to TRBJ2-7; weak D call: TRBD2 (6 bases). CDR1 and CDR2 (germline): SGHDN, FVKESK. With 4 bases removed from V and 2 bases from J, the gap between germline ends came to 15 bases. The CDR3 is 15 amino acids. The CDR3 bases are TGTGCCAGCAGCCCGTTGTCTCGCGGGACCTACGAGCAGTACTTC. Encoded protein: CASSPLSRGTYEQYF.

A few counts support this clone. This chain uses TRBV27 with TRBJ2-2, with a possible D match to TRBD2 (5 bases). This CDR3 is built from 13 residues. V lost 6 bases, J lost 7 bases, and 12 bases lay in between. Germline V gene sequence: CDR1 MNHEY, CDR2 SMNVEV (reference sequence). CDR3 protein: CASSPLVHGELFF. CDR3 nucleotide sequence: TGTGCCAGCAGCCCACTAGTCCACGGGGAGCTGTTTTTT.

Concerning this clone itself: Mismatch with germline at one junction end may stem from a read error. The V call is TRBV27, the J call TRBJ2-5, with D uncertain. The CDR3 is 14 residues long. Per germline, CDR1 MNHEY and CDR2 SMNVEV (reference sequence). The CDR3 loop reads CASSPDRIQGTQYF. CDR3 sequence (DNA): TGTGCCAGCAGCCCTGACCGGATTCAAGGGACCCAGTACTTC.

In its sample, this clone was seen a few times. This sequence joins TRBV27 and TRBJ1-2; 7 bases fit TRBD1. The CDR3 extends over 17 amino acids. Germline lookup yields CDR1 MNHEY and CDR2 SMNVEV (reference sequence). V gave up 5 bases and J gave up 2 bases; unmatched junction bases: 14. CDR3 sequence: CASSQRSRQGENYGYTF. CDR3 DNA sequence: TGTGCCAGCAGTCAACGGTCCCGACAGGGAGAGAACTATGGCTACACCTTC.

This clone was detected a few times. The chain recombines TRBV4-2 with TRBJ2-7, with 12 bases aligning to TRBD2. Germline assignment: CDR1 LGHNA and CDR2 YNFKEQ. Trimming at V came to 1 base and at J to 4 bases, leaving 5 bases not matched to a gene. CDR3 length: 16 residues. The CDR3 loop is CASSQAASGRVYEQYF. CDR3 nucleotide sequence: TGTGCCAGCAGCCAAGCGGCTAGCGGGAGGGTGTACGAGCAGTACTTC.

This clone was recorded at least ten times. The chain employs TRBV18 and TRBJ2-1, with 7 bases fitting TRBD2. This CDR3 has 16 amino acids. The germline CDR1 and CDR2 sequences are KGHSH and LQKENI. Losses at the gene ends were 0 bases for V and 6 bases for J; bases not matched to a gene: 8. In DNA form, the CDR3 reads TGTGCCAGCTCACCACCCTCGGGGAGGGTCATCAATGAGCAGTTCTTC. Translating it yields CASSPPSGRVINEQFF.

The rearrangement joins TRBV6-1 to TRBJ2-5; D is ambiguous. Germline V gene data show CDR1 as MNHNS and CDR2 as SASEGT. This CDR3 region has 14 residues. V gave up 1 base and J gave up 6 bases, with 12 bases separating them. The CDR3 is CASSEDVGSKTQYF. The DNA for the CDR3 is TGTGCCAGCAGTGAAGATGTAGGTTCCAAGACCCAGTACTTC.

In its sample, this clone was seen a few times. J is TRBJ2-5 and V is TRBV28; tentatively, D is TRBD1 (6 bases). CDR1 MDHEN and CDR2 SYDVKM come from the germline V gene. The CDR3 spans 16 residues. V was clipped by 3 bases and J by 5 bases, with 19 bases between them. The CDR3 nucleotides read TGTGCCAGCAGTTTCTTGCAGGGGCATAGGTTGGAGACCCAGTACTTC. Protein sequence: CASSFLQGHRLETQYF.

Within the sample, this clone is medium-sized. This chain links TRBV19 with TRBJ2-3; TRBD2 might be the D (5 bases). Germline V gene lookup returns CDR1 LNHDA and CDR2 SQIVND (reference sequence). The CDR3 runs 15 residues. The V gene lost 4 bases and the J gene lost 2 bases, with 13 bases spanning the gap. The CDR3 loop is CASSNRRGSTDTQYF. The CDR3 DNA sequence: TGTGCCAGTAGTAACCGCCGGGGTTCCACAGATACGCAGTATTTT.

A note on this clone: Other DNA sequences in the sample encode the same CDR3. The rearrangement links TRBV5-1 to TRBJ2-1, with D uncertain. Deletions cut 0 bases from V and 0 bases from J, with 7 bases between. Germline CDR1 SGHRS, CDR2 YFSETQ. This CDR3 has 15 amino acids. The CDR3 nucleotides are TGCGCCAGCAGCTTGGGCCAGAGCTCCTACAATGAGCAGTTCTTC. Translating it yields CASSLGQSSYNEQFF.

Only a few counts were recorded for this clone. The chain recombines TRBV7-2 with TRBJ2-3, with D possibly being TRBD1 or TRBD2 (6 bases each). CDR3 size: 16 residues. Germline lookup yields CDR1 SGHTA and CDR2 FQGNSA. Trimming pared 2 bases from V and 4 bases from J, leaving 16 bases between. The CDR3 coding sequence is TGTGCCAGCAGCTTATTGCCGAGGGGGGCGGCAGATACGCAGTATTTT. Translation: CASSLLPRGAADTQYF.

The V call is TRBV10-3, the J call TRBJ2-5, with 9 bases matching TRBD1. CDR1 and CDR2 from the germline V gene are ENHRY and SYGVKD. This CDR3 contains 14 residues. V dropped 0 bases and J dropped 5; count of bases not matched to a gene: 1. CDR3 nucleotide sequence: TGTGCCATCAGTGAGTCGACAGGGGGGGAGACCCAGTACTTC. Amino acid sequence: CAISESTGGETQYF.

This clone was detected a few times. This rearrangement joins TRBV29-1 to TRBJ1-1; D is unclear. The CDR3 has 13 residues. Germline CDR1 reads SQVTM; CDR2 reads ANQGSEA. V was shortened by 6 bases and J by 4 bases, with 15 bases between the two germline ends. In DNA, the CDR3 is TGCAGCGTCGATAGGATGGGATTCACTGAAGCTTTCTTT. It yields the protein CSVDRMGFTEAFF.

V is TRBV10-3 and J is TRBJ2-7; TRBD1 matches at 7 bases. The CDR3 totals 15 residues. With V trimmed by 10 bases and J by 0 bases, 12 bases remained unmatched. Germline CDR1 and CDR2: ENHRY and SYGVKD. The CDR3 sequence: CATRQGTGVSYEQYF. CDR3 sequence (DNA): TGTGCCACCAGACAGGGTACAGGGGTCTCCTACGAGCAGTACTTC.